This passage covers 26 T cell receptor beta chains from one sample sequenced in a study of blood T cell repertoires in COVID-19. Libraries were prepared by immunoSEQ multiplex PCR; TCRdb keeps only in-frame clonotypes and omits some of them. The data show fewer than 350,000 clones, with roughly 86% seen just once and 9% to 9.5% held by the top ten. Sequencing used peripheral blood. These receptor sequences come from a man in his late teens or twenties with active or convalescent COVID-19.

The genes are TRBV7-6 and TRBJ2-1, with TRBD2 identical over 9 bases. J gave up 5 bases and V 4 bases, and 6 bases lay outside the gene matches. This CDR3 is 15 amino acids long. Germline V gene sequence: CDR1 SGHVS, CDR2 FNYEAQ. The CDR3 coding sequence is TGTGCCAGCAGCTCGGGACTAGCAACCCACAATGAGCAGTTCTTC. Its protein product is CASSSGLATHNEQFF.

V and J are TRBV4-1 and TRBJ2-7; TRBD1 matches at 11 bases. The CDR3 is 13 residues long. V dropped 4 bases and J dropped 5; count of bases not matched to a gene: 1. The germline gives CDR1 MGHRA, CDR2 YSYEKL. In nucleotides, the CDR3 is TGCGCCAGCAGCCGGACAGGGGGCGACGAGCAGTACTTC. It yields the protein CASSRTGGDEQYF.

This clone was seen a handful of times. The chain carries TRBV6-5 and TRBJ1-1; maybe TRBD1 (5 bases). Trimming took off 6 bases at V and 6 bases at J, with 14 bases between the two ends. CDR1 and CDR2 (germline): MNHEY, SVGAGI. This CDR3 has 13 residues. The CDR3 region is CASRQAWGAEAFF. DNA for the CDR3: TGTGCCAGCAGACAGGCCTGGGGGGCTGAAGCTTTCTTT.

The chain employs TRBV12-3 or TRBV12-4 and TRBJ1-4; maybe TRBD1 (5 bases). The CDR3 spans 12 residues. Trimming took off 3 bases at V and 8 bases at J, with 7 bases between the two ends. CDR3 protein: CASSFGGEKLFF. Here the CDR3 DNA reads TGTGCCAGCAGTTTTGGGGGGGAAAAACTGTTTTTT.

V and J are TRBV19 and TRBJ1-2, with TRBD1 identical over 7 bases. J gave up 4 bases and V 3 bases, and 2 bases lay outside the gene matches. The germline gives CDR1 LNHDA, CDR2 SQIVND (reference sequence). This CDR3 has 13 residues. The DNA for the CDR3 is TGTGCCAGTAGTATCCGGGACAGCTATGGCTACACCTTC. Protein: CASSIRDSYGYTF.

This sequence joins TRBV25-1 and TRBJ2-5; 8 nucleotides line up with TRBD2. The CDR3 has 16 residues. CDR1 and CDR2 (germline): MGHDK, SYGVNS. After removal of 4 bases from V and 0 bases from J, the junction contained 7 bases not matched to a gene. CDR3 amino acids: CASSGLIAGYQETQYF. CDR3 coding DNA: TGTGCCAGCAGTGGTTTGATAGCGGGGTACCAAGAGACCCAGTACTTC.

The V and J genes are TRBV4-1 and TRBJ1-1; 8 bases fit TRBD1. Germline trimming cut 3 bases from V and 2 bases from J; bases unmatched to any gene: 5. CDR1 MGHRA and CDR2 YSYEKL come from the germline V gene. This CDR3 comprises 15 residues. CDR3 nucleotides: TGCGCCAGCAGCCAGAACAGGGGGGTAAACACTGAAGCTTTCTTT. It translates to CASSQNRGVNTEAFF.

The chain is built from TRBV13 and TRBJ2-7, with TRBD2 matching 10 bases. Germline V gene sequence: CDR1 PRHDT, CDR2 FYEKMQ (reference sequence). The CDR3 is 18 amino acids. V lost 1 base and J lost 0; bases outside the gene matches: 9. CDR3 nucleotides: TGTGCCAGCAGCTTAGTGCGCAAGACTAGCGGGCCCTCCTACGAGCAGTACTTC. Its translation: CASSLVRKTSGPSYEQYF.

The V call is TRBV6-5, the J call TRBJ1-1; D is possibly TRBD1 (6 bases). CDR3 size: 15 residues. Germline-derived CDR1 and CDR2 are MNHEY and SVGAGI. V was shortened by 4 bases and J by 8 bases, with 20 bases between the two germline ends. CDR3 bases: TGTGCCAGCAGTTCCCCGGGGGGCGGAGGGTCCGAAGCTTTCTTT. It codes for CASSSPGGGGSEAFF.

The chain employs TRBV19 and TRBJ1-1; the match to TRBD1 covers 9 bases. V lost 5 bases and J lost 8; bases outside the gene matches: 15. Germline CDR1 is LNHDA and CDR2 is SQIVND (reference sequence). The CDR3 length is 16 residues. This CDR3 reads CASSGLDRGKRGEAFF. CDR3 nucleotides: TGTGCCAGTAGTGGCTTGGACAGGGGCAAACGAGGGGAAGCTTTCTTT.

Worth noting for this clone: The sample has other DNA sequences that encode this CDR3 too. The rearrangement uses TRBV19 and TRBJ2-2, with D tentatively TRBD1 (5 bases). There are 15 residues in the CDR3. V was cut by 6 bases and J by 0 bases, with 11 bases left in between. Germline values: CDR1 LNHDA, CDR2 SQIVND (reference sequence). The CDR3 protein is CASSPAGTNTGELFF. CDR3 sequence (DNA): TGTGCCAGTAGCCCTGCAGGGACGAACACCGGGGAGCTGTTTTTT.

The rearrangement joins TRBV19 to TRBJ2-3; D might be TRBD1 (6 bases). Trimming took off 6 bases at V and 0 bases at J, with 7 bases between the two ends. The CDR3 length is 13 residues. CDR1 LNHDA and CDR2 SQIVND come from the germline V gene (reference sequence). This CDR3 reads CASRGQSTDTQYF. In DNA, the CDR3 is TGTGCCAGTAGAGGACAGAGCACAGATACGCAGTATTTT.

The genes are TRBV6-5 and TRBJ2-3; 10 nucleotides line up with TRBD2. CDR1 is MNHEY and CDR2 is SVGAGI in the germline V gene. The CDR3 length is 15 residues. The V segment lost 4 bases and the J segment 5 bases; nucleotides outside the gene matches: 6. CDR3 sequence reads: CASSSIAGGRDTQYF. Written as DNA, the CDR3 is TGTGCCAGCAGTTCAATAGCGGGGGGCAGAGATACGCAGTATTTT.

For this clone: In the same sample, other DNA sequences code for this CDR3. This chain connects TRBV9 to TRBJ1-4; D is perhaps TRBD1 (6 bases). The germline CDR1 and CDR2 sequences are SGDLS and YYNGEE. CDR3 length: 14 amino acids. V was shortened by 2 bases and J by 4 bases, with 9 bases between the two germline ends. CDR3 nucleotide sequence: TGTGCCAGCAGCGTGGGAGGGGGTAATGAAAAACTGTTTTTT. This gives the protein CASSVGGGNEKLFF.

This clone was observed once. This CDR3 reads CASSQTEEQFF. The CDR3 nucleotides read TGTGCCAGCAGCCAGACAGAAGAGCAGTTCTTC. This rearrangement joins TRBV7-6 to TRBJ2-1; D perhaps matches TRBD1 (5 bases). Trimming cost V 5 bases and J 10 bases, with 9 bases left between them. This CDR3 contains 11 residues. Germline CDR1 and CDR2: SGHVS and FNYEAQ.

The V gene is TRBV15, the J gene TRBJ2-7; possibly TRBD1 for D (6 bases). The CDR3 contains 19 residues. V was trimmed by 0 bases and J by 2 bases, leaving 23 bases between them. Germline CDR1 reads LNHNV; CDR2 reads YYDKDF (reference sequence). The CDR3 loop reads CATSRDGVGGPSGTYEQYF. Written as DNA, the CDR3 is TGTGCCACCAGCAGAGATGGGGTAGGGGGACCTTCCGGGACCTACGAGCAGTACTTC.

The rearrangement joins TRBV29-1 to TRBJ1-1; no clear D gene. From germline, CDR1 is SQVTM and CDR2 ANQGSEA. V gave up 8 bases and J gave up 2 bases, with 15 bases separating them. This CDR3 region has 13 residues. The CDR3 DNA is TGCAGCTACCTGCCAGGCGCCAACACTGAAGCTTTCTTT. It translates to CSYLPGANTEAFF.

The rearrangement links TRBV6-5 to TRBJ2-1; a weak D match, TRBD1 (6 bases). V gave up 8 bases and J gave up 4 bases, with 12 bases separating them. There are 13 residues in the CDR3. Germline assignment: CDR1 MNHEY and CDR2 SVGAGI. The CDR3 nucleotides read TGTGCCAGCTTGATCGGACAGTACAATGAGCAGTTCTTC. Its protein product is CASLIGQYNEQFF.

V is TRBV5-6 and J is TRBJ2-7, with 7 positions matching TRBD1. Germline V CDR1 and CDR2: SGHDT, YYEEEE. The junction had 3 bases not matched to a gene; V was cut back by 0 bases and J by 0 bases. The CDR3 extends over 15 amino acids. The CDR3 protein is CASSLVSGGSYEQYF. CDR3 in DNA: TGTGCCAGCAGCTTGGTGTCAGGGGGCTCCTACGAGCAGTACTTC.

This clone was seen a single time. V gene TRBV19 combines with J gene TRBJ1-2, with TRBD1 identical over 8 bases. The CDR3 contains 15 residues. V lost 1 base and J lost 2; bases outside the gene matches: 3. The germline V gene encodes CDR1 LNHDA and CDR2 SQIVND (reference sequence). The DNA for the CDR3 is TGTGCCAGTAGTATAGCTCCAGGGGGCAACTATGGCTACACCTTC. Its translation is CASSIAPGGNYGYTF.

The chain recombines TRBV6-4 with TRBJ1-3, with TRBD1 as a possible D gene (6 bases). The germline V gene encodes CDR1 MRHNA and CDR2 SNTAGT. The CDR3 runs to 17 residues. Trimming took 0 bases from V and 0 from J, leaving 12 bases between them. The CDR3 is CASSDSRARGSGNTIYF. The CDR3 nucleotides read TGTGCCAGCAGTGACTCGAGGGCCAGGGGCTCTGGAAACACCATATATTTT.

There are a few counts of this clone. This chain links TRBV15 with TRBJ2-6; tentative D call: TRBD2 (5 bases). Looked up from germline, CDR1 is LNHNV and CDR2 is YYDKDF (reference sequence). With 3 bases removed from V and 0 bases from J, the gap between germline ends came to 6 bases. This CDR3 region has 15 residues. The CDR3 DNA follows: TGTGCCACCAGCAGTACTAGCTCTGGGGCCAACGTCCTGACTTTC. Its translation is CATSSTSSGANVLTF.

The V gene is TRBV5-5, the J gene TRBJ1-2, with D uncertain. This CDR3 spans 13 amino acids. Germline-derived CDR1 and CDR2 are SGHKS and YYEKEE (reference sequence). V was trimmed by 4 bases and J by 5 bases, leaving 12 bases between them. The CDR3 coding sequence is TGTGCCAGCAGCCCGCGGCAGAATTATGGCTACACCTTC. It is translated as CASSPRQNYGYTF.

The rearrangement uses TRBV2 and TRBJ1-2, with a tentative D call TRBD1 (6 bases). CDR1 and CDR2 (germline): SNHLY, FYNNEI. V shed 3 bases and J shed 8 bases, with 13 bases lying between them. The CDR3 runs 13 residues. Here the CDR3 reads CASSDRGADGYTF. The CDR3 region has the DNA TGTGCCAGCAGTGATCGGGGGGCGGACGGCTACACCTTC.

The chain has TRBV7-6 and TRBJ1-4; D ambiguous. The length of the CDR3 is 15 residues. The germline gives CDR1 SGHVS, CDR2 FNYEAQ. Trimming pared 2 bases from V and 4 bases from J, leaving 11 bases between. The CDR3 bases are TGTGCCAGCAGCTTACGTGGCGGGGATAATGAAAAACTGTTTTTT. This gives the protein CASSLRGGDNEKLFF.

The chain joins TRBV5-4 to TRBJ1-5, with D maybe TRBD1 (5 bases). Germline V gene data show CDR1 as SGHNT and CDR2 as YYREEE (reference sequence). The CDR3 is 13 amino acids. V was trimmed by 0 bases and J by 9 bases, leaving 10 bases between them. In DNA, the CDR3 is TGTGCCAGCAGCTTGGGCAGCGGGGGGCCCCAGCATTTT. It translates to CASSLGSGGPQHF.